This T cell receptor beta chain was captured by sequencing in a study of graft-versus-host responses after intestinal transplantation. At the level of the study: Transplant types were multivisceral, liver-intestinal, or isolated intestinal. Each patient got anti-thymocyte globulin induction, then tacrolimus and steroids for around three years. Broader study findings: Early HvG declines after transplant were associated with peak circulating GvH clone levels.

TCRdb's table, derived via immunoSEQ multiplex PCR, lists solely in-frame clones and lacks some. The data show about 29,000 clones, 85% to 95% seen once. Regarding this clone: No antigen is known for it.

Trimming cost V 8 bases and J 2 bases, with 13 bases left between them. The CDR3 length is 13 residues. This specimen consisted of PBMCs, obtained about ten weeks after intestinal transplant. The chain carries TRBV6-7 and TRBJ2-7; D perhaps matches TRBD1 (5 bases). TRBV6-7 is an open reading frame whose function is uncertain. This clonotype was obtained from a human patient who received an intestinal transplant, so some T cells may come from the graft donor. CDR3 protein: CASSLRQPYEQYF. Written as DNA, the CDR3 is TGTGCCAGCTCCCTCCGACAGCCCTACGAGCAGTACTTC.